The source of this TCR beta chain is a study of OX40 agonist ivuxolimab in advanced cancers. Notes on the study in general: Within 6 weeks, CD4+ and CD8+ blood T cells expanded clonally at 0.1 to 3.0 mg/kg.

TCRdb keeps only in-frame clones here, not all; method: immunoSEQ multiplex PCR. The profile shows tens of thousands of clones, about 90% of them singletons. Turning to this clone: What it binds is not known.

The sequence derives from an adult with an advanced solid tumor such as melanoma, head and neck, liver or kidney cancer. Material: CD4+ or CD8+ T cells sorted from blood, obtained in a trial of the OX40 agonist ivuxolimab.

This CDR3 is CASSLVRQGGNQPQHF. Written as DNA, the CDR3 is TGTGCCAGCAGCTTAGTAAGACAGGGGGGAAATCAGCCCCAGCATTTT. V and J are TRBV7-2 and TRBJ1-5; 9 positions match TRBD1. This CDR3 is 16 amino acids long. V dropped 1 base and J dropped 4; count of bases not matched to a gene: 5. Germline V gives CDR1 SGHTA, CDR2 FQGNSA.